The 18 T cell receptor beta chains listed next were all sequenced from one sample in a study of blood T cells in healthy people across ages (dated by TCRdb to the mid-2010s). Library preparation employed 5' RACE. Instrument on record: Illumina HiSeq 2500. A second roughly 6 to 11 cycle PCR used a sample-barcoded 5' primer and a J-beta primer mix. TCRdb itself trimmed the public reads at Q25 with fastp, ran MiXCR and retained productive beta chains. Each record represents a unique CDR3 protein, reported with the most common genes and DNA among its rows. Counted in this sample were roughly 680,000 distinct CDR3 sequences; 52% of them appeared once. The ten largest clones represent roughly 12% of the sample. The sample was blood. These receptors originate from an elderly woman in good health.

This clonotype was found a few times. The chain employs TRBV20-1 and TRBJ2-3, with D hard to call. Germline assignment: CDR1 DFQATT and CDR2 SNEGSKA (reference sequence). Trimming pared 0 bases from V and 3 bases from J, leaving 16 bases between. The CDR3 totals 16 residues. The CDR3 here is CSARDPPLRVTDTQYF. The CDR3 DNA sequence: TGCAGTGCTAGAGATCCGCCCCTTCGGGTAACAGATACGCAGTATTTT.

The V and J genes are TRBV21-1 and TRBJ2-4; the table calls TRBD2, which could not be checked here. With the DNA end fitting TRBJ2-7 better, the J assignment may be wrong. TRBV21-1 is flagged as a pseudogene. The CDR3 loop spans 16 amino acids. CDR3 sequence reads: CASSKGEPFGSYEQYF. The CDR3 bases are TGTGCCAGCAGCAAAGGGGAGCCTTTCGGGAGCTACGAGCAGTACTTC.

This clonotype was seen a few times. V is TRBV20-1 and J is TRBJ2-3, with 8 bases that match TRBD2. The length of the CDR3 is 16 residues. Losses at the gene ends were 5 bases for V and 4 bases for J; bases not matched to a gene: 14. Germline V gene data show CDR1 as DFQATT and CDR2 as SNEGSKA (reference sequence). The CDR3 loop reads CSAPSGSGGWADTQYF. CDR3 bases: TGCAGTGCTCCCTCAGGGTCGGGAGGGTGGGCAGATACGCAGTATTTT.

The chain recombines TRBV29-1 with TRBJ2-3, with D tentatively TRBD1 or TRBD2 (6 bases each). The CDR3 sequence is 13 residues long. CDR1 SQVTM and CDR2 ANQGSEA come from the germline V gene. The chain's CDR3 is CNWGAQVTDTQYF. In nucleotides, the CDR3 is TGCAACTGGGGGGCCCAGGTTACAGATACGCAGTATTTT.

Details on this clonotype: Germline is not matched at one junction end, which may reflect a read error. The chain employs TRBV4-3 and TRBJ2-3; D not certain. This CDR3 comprises 13 residues. Germline loops: CDR1 LGHNA, CDR2 YSLEER. CDR3 region: CASSHENTDTRYF. DNA for the CDR3: TGCGCCAGCAGCCACGAGAACACAGATACGCGGTATTTT.

This rearrangement joins TRBV2 to TRBJ2-1; no clear D gene. The CDR3 is made up of 15 amino acids. With 1 base removed from V and 6 bases from J, the gap between germline ends came to 13 bases. Germline CDR1 reads SNHLY; CDR2 reads FYNNEI. The CDR3 nucleotides are TGTGCCAGCAGTGAAGGTAACTTGAACTTCAATGAGCAGTTCTTC. It codes for CASSEGNLNFNEQFF.

The chain employs TRBV3-1 and TRBJ2-1; 9 nucleotides align to TRBD2. Germline CDR1 is LGHDT and CDR2 is YNNKEL (reference sequence). The CDR3 totals 17 residues. The V segment lost 3 bases and the J segment 7 bases; nucleotides outside the gene matches: 13. CDR3 bases: TGTGCCAGCAGCCACGGTAGCGGGAGACTGGGGATTAATGAGCAGTTCTTC. Protein product: CASSHGSGRLGINEQFF.

About this clonotype itself: A much larger clone differs from this one at a single base, so this may be a read error. The rearrangement uses TRBV19 and TRBJ2-4, with a possible D match to TRBD1 (6 bases). The CDR3 loop spans 14 amino acids. The germline V gene has CDR1 LNHDA and CDR2 SQIVND (reference sequence). The V gene lost 6 bases and the J gene lost 9 bases, with 18 bases spanning the gap. The CDR3 is CASRPARGRGIQYF. The CDR3 DNA reads as TGTGCCAGTAGACCGGCCAGGGGAAGGGGCATTCAGTACTTC.

V gene TRBV20-1 combines with J gene TRBJ1-1; a weak D match, TRBD1 (5 bases). The ends were cut back, 3 bases at V and 4 bases at J, with 12 bases in the middle. Germline CDR1 DFQATT, CDR2 SNEGSKA (reference sequence). The CDR3 contains 13 residues. The CDR3: CSARVGQGTEAFF. DNA for the CDR3: TGCAGTGCTAGGGTAGGCCAGGGCACTGAAGCTTTCTTT.

As regards this clonotype: This could be a read error, since a much larger clone is one nucleotide away. The chain recombines TRBV7-9 with TRBJ2-1, with 7 bases that match TRBD1. Germline CDR1 SEHNR, CDR2 FQNEAQ (reference sequence). The CDR3 is 15 residues long. The V and J ends lost 5 bases and 3 bases, in that order; junction bases with no gene match: 7. The CDR3 region is CASSLDRVLYNEQFF. The CDR3 DNA is TGTGCCAGCAGCCTTGACAGGGTCCTCTACAATGAGCAGTTCTTC.

As to this clonotype: With a much larger clone just one base away, this may be a read error. The J gene is TRBJ2-1, the V gene TRBV6-1, with D perhaps TRBD1 (6 bases). This CDR3 region has 18 residues. V lost 1 base and J 0 bases, leaving 16 bases between the germline ends. The V gene's germline CDR1 is MNHNS and CDR2 SASEGT. This CDR3 reads CASSEVPSWGLSYNEQFF. The CDR3 DNA follows: TGTGCCAGCAGTGAAGTCCCCTCTTGGGGGCTCTCCTACAATGAGCAGTTCTTC.

This clonotype was counted a few times. V gene TRBV5-1 combines with J gene TRBJ1-2; D not resolved. CDR1 and CDR2 (germline): SGHRS, YFSETQ. The CDR3 length is 13 residues. V lost 0 bases, J lost 4 bases, and 7 bases lay in between. CDR3 bases: TGCGCCAGCAGCTTGGCTTCCCTCTATGGCTACACCTTC. It codes for CASSLASLYGYTF.

The table lists this clonotype with many counts. This sequence joins TRBV5-1 and TRBJ2-5; D not resolved. The V end lost 0 bases, the J end lost 3 bases, and 6 bases lay between the germline ends. In germline, CDR1 is SGHRS, CDR2 YFSETQ. The CDR3 has 13 amino acids. The CDR3 DNA sequence: TGCGCCAGCAGCTTGGTAGGAAAAGAGACCCAGTACTTC. It translates to CASSLVGKETQYF.

The chain joins TRBV28 to TRBJ2-3; 8 nucleotides line up with TRBD2. CDR3 size: 16 residues. From germline, CDR1 is MDHEN and CDR2 SYDVKM. The V and J ends lost 1 base and 3 bases, in that order; junction bases with no gene match: 6. CDR3 DNA: TGTGCCAGCAGTTTATTTACGGGAGGGGGTACAGATACGCAGTATTTT. Translating it yields CASSLFTGGGTDTQYF.

The rearrangement links TRBV20-1 to TRBJ1-5; unclear D gene. V was cut by 4 bases and J by 2 bases, with 12 bases left in between. This CDR3 comprises 14 residues. Germline V gives CDR1 DFQATT, CDR2 SNEGSKA (reference sequence). In DNA form, the CDR3 reads TGCAGTGCTATAGAGGGAGGCGGCAATCAGCCCCAGCATTTT. It yields the protein CSAIEGGGNQPQHF.

J is TRBJ1-2 and V is TRBV9, with 7 nucleotides matching TRBD1. The V and J ends lost 3 bases and 4 bases, in that order; junction bases with no gene match: 3. This CDR3 comprises 13 residues. Germline V gives CDR1 SGDLS, CDR2 YYNGEE. DNA of the CDR3: TGTGCCAGCAGCGAAACAGGGGCCTATGGCTACACCTTC. This encodes CASSETGAYGYTF.

This clonotype was picked up many times. The chain joins TRBV29-1 to TRBJ2-7, with no clear D. The germline CDR1 and CDR2 sequences are SQVTM and ANQGSEA. This CDR3 contains 12 residues. The V gene lost 0 bases and the J gene lost 5 bases, with 8 bases spanning the gap. The CDR3 DNA reads as TGCAGCGTTGAAGATAGAACAGACGAGCAGTACTTC. This codes for CSVEDRTDEQYF.

This chain links TRBV20-1 with TRBJ2-7, with TRBD1 matching over 9 bases. Germline V gene lookup returns CDR1 DFQATT and CDR2 SNEGSKA (reference sequence). V lost 5 bases, J lost 3 bases, and 5 bases stayed unmatched. This CDR3 spans 13 amino acids. CDR3 region: CSARQDRGYEQYF. CDR3 coding DNA: TGCAGTGCTCGTCAGGACAGGGGCTACGAGCAGTACTTC.